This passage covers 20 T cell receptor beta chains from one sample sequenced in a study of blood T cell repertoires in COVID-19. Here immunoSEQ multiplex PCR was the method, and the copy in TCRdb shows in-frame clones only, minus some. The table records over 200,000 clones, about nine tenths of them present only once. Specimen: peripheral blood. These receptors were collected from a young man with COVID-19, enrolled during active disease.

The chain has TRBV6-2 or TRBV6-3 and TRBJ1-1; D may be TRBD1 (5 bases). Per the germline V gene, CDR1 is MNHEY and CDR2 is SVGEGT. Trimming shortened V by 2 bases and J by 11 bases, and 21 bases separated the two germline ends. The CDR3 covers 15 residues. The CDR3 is CASSYDNGHTLAAFF. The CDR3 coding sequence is TGTGCCAGCAGTTACGATAACGGACACACGCTGGCCGCTTTCTTT.

The CDR3 coding sequence is TGTGCCAGCAGCGTTGGCGGGGGGGGCTATGGCTACACCTTC. This translates into CASSVGGGGYGYTF. The chain has TRBV9 and TRBJ1-2; a possible D gene is TRBD1 (5 bases). The CDR3 length is 14 residues. In germline, CDR1 is SGDLS, CDR2 YYNGEE. Trimming left V 2 bases short and J 4 bases short, with 12 bases between.

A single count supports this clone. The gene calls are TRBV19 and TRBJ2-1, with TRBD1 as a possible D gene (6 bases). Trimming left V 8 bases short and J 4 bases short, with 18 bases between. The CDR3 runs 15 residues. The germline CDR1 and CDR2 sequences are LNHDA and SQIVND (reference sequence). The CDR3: CASGGRRGEYNEQFF. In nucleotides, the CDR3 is TGTGCCAGTGGTGGCCGCAGGGGCGAATACAATGAGCAGTTCTTC.

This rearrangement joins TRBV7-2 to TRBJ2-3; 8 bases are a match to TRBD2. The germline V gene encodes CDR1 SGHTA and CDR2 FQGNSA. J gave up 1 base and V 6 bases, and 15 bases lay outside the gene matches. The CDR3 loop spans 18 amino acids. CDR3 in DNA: TGTGCCAGCAGTTCCGGCCGAAGCGGGAGCTGGGGCACAGATACGCAGTATTTT. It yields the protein CASSSGRSGSWGTDTQYF.

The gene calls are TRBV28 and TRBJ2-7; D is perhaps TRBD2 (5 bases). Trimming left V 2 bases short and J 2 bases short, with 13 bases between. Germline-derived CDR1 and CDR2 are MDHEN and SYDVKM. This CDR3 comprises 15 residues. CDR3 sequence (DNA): TGTGCCAGCAGTTTAGATGGACTGCCGCCCTACGAGCAGTACTTC. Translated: CASSLDGLPPYEQYF.

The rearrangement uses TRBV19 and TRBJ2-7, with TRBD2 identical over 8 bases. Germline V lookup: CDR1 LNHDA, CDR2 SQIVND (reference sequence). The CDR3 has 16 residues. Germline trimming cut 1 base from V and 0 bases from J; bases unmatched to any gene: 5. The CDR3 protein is CASSIASAGASYEQYF. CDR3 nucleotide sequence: TGTGCCAGTAGTATAGCCTCAGCGGGAGCCTCCTACGAGCAGTACTTC.

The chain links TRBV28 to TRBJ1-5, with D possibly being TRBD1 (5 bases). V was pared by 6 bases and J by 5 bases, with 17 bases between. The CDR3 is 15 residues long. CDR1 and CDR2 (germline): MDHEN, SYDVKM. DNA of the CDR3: TGTGCCAGCAGCTCCCCCCAGGGTCTCGATCAGCCCCAGCATTTT. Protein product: CASSSPQGLDQPQHF.

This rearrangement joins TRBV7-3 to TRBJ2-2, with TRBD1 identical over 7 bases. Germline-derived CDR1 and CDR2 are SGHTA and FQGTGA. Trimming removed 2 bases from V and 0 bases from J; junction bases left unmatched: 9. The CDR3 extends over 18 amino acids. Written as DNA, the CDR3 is TGTGCCAGCAGCTTATTGCCGCGACAGGGAGCGAACACCGGGGAGCTGTTTTTT. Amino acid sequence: CASSLLPRQGANTGELFF.

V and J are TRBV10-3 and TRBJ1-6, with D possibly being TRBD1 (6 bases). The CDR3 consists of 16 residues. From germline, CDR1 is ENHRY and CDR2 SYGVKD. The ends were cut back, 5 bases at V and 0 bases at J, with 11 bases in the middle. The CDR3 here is CAISRTDSSYNSPLHF. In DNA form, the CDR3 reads TGTGCCATCAGTCGGACAGACAGCTCCTATAATTCACCCCTCCACTTT.

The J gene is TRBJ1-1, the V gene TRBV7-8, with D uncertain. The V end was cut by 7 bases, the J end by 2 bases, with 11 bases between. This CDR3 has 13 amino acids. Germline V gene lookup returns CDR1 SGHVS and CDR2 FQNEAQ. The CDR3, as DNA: TGTGCCAGCAAGCGGACGGGCAACACTGAAGCTTTCTTT. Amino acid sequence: CASKRTGNTEAFF.

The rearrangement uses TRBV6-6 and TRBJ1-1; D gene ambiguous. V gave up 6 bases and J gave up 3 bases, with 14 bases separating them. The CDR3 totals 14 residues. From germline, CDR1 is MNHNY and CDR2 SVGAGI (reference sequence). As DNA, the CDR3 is TGTGCCAGCAGGCAACCTCAGGAATACACTGAAGCTTTCTTT. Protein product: CASRQPQEYTEAFF.

CDR3 in DNA: TGTGCCAGCAGTTTAATAACTAGCGGGAGCTCTTGCGAGCAGTACTTC. Its protein is CASSLITSGSSCEQYF. V usage is TRBV28 and J usage is TRBJ2-7, with 11 positions matching TRBD2. Germline loops: CDR1 MDHEN, CDR2 SYDVKM. CDR3 size: 16 residues. V was pared by 2 bases and J by 6 bases, with 9 bases of the junction left unmatched.

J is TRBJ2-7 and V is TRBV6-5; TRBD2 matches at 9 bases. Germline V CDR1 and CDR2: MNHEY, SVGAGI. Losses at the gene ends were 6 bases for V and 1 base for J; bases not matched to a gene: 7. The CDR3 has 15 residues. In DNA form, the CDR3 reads TGTGCCAGCAGCATACTAGCGGGTGCTTCCTACGAGCAGTACTTC. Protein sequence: CASSILAGASYEQYF.

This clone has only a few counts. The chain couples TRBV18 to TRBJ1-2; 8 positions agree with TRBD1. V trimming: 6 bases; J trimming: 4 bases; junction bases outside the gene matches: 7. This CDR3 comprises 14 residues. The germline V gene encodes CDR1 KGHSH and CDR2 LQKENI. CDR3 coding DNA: TGTGCCAGCTCTTACGACAGGGGCCTCTATGGCTACACCTTC. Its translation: CASSYDRGLYGYTF.

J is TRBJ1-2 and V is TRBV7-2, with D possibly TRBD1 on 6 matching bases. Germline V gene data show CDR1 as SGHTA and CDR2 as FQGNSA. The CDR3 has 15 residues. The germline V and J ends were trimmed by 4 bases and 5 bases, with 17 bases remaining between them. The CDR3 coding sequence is TGTGCCAGCAGCTCCGGCCCAGGGGATCCTTATGGCTACACCTTC. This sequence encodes CASSSGPGDPYGYTF. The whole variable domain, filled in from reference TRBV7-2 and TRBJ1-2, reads GAGVSQSPSNKVTEKGKDVELRCDPISGHTALYWYRQSLGQGLEFLIYFQGNSAPDKSGLPSDRFSAERTGGSVSTLTIQRTQQEDSAVYLCASSSGPGDPYGYTFGSGTRLTVV.

This CDR3 is CASSHPPGEQYF. CDR3 DNA sequence: TGTGCCAGCAGTCACCCCCCGGGGGAGCAGTACTTC. V usage is TRBV6-6 and J usage is TRBJ2-7, with a possible D match to TRBD2 (5 bases). Between the trimmed V and J ends, which lost 5 bases and 7 bases, there was a span of 12 bases. Germline CDR1 reads MNHNY; CDR2 reads SVGAGI (reference sequence). This CDR3 is 12 amino acids long.

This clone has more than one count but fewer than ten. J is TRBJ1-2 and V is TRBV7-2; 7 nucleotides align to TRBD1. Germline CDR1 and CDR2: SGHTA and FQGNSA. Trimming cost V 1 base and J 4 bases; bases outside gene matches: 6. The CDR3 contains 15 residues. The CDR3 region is CASSLVPGQPYGYTF. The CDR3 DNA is TGTGCCAGCAGCTTAGTACCGGGACAGCCCTATGGCTACACCTTC.

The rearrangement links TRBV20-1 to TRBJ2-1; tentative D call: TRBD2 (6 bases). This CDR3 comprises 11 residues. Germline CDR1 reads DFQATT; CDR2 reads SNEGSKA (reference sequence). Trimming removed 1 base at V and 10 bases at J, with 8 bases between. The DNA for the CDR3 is TGCAGTGCTAGAGGGAGCGGGGAGCAGTTCTTC. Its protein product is CSARGSGEQFF.

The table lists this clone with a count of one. CDR3 DNA sequence: TGCGCCAGCAGCCAAGTTAGGGACTACAAAAACATTCAGTACTTC. This encodes CASSQVRDYKNIQYF. The V gene is TRBV4-3, the J gene TRBJ2-4; 7 bases align to TRBD2. Germline loops: CDR1 LGHNA, CDR2 YSLEER. V was clipped by 1 base and J by 3 bases; unmatched bases: 3. The CDR3 spans 15 residues.

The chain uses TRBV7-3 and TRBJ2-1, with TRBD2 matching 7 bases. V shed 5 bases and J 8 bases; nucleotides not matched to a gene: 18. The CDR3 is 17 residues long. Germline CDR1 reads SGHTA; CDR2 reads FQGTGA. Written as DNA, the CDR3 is TGTGCCAGCAGCCCCCAAGGAGCGGGATTTGGTTGGGATGAGCAGTTCTTC. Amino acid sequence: CASSPQGAGFGWDEQFF.